Below are 10 T cell receptor beta chains sequenced from a single sample in a study of preoperative IRX-2 immunotherapy in early breast cancer. Treatment of the sample: preoperative locoregional IRX-2 cytokine immunotherapy. Profiling relied on immunoSEQ multiplex PCR, and the TCRdb table lists in-frame clones only, not all of them. The table records 43,000 or so clones, around 96% of them present only once. Sample: tumor tissue, taken after IRX-2 immunotherapy. These receptors originate from a human donor with breast cancer.

The rearrangement joins TRBV28 to TRBJ2-2; D may be TRBD1 (6 bases). Germline assignment: CDR1 MDHEN and CDR2 SYDVKM. Trimming stripped 3 bases from V and 6 bases from J, with 14 bases between. The CDR3 has 15 residues. The DNA of the CDR3 is TGTGCCAGCAGTTTGGCCTCTACAGGGCCCGGGGAGCTGTTTTTT. Its protein is CASSLASTGPGELFF.

The gene calls are TRBV6-5 and TRBJ2-4; D possibly corresponds to TRBD2 (6 bases). Germline CDR1 and CDR2: MNHEY and SVGAGI. This CDR3 is 15 amino acids long. V was pared by 2 bases and J by 0 bases, with 8 bases between. The CDR3: CASSYPAGAKNIQYF. The CDR3 DNA reads as TGTGCCAGCAGTTACCCAGCGGGAGCCAAAAACATTCAGTACTTC.

This clone was counted between two and nine times. CDR3 DNA: TGTGCCATCAGTGCAGTAAGCAGTCAAGACCAGCCCCAGCATTTT. Translating it yields CAISAVSSQDQPQHF. This chain links TRBV10-3 with TRBJ1-5; D uncertain. The CDR3 is made up of 15 amino acids. The germline V and J ends were trimmed by 4 bases and 7 bases, with 17 bases remaining between them. CDR1 is ENHRY, CDR2 SYGVKD, per germline.

The chain joins TRBV11-2 to TRBJ1-5; possibly TRBD1 for D (6 bases). CDR1 is SGHAT and CDR2 is FQNNGV in the germline V gene. Between the trimmed V and J ends, which lost 0 bases and 3 bases, there was a span of 12 bases. This CDR3 spans 16 amino acids. CDR3 residues: CASSLDRGDINQPQHF. CDR3 DNA sequence: TGTGCCAGCAGCTTAGATCGAGGGGACATCAATCAGCCCCAGCATTTT.

The chain uses TRBV7-2 and TRBJ2-5, with a weak D call TRBD1 (6 bases). V lost 2 bases to trimming and J lost 5 bases, with 18 bases between them. The CDR3 runs 16 residues. In germline, CDR1 is SGHTA, CDR2 FQGNSA. The CDR3 bases are TGTGCCAGCAGCTTAACCTTCCACAGGGTCGGCGAGACCCAGTACTTC. Protein product: CASSLTFHRVGETQYF.

V and J are TRBV28 and TRBJ1-4, with 9 bases matching TRBD1. Looked up from germline, CDR1 is MDHEN and CDR2 is SYDVKM. After removal of 3 bases from V and 7 bases from J, the junction contained 9 bases not matched to a gene. The CDR3 has 16 residues. The CDR3 region has the DNA TGTGCCAGCAGTTTTCCACCGGGACAGGGAGGTGAAAAACTGTTTTTT. Protein sequence: CASSFPPGQGGEKLFF.

CDR3 nucleotide sequence: TGTGCCAGCAGCTCCTCGAGCGGGAGCTACGAGCAGTACTTC. Its protein product is CASSSSSGSYEQYF. The rearrangement joins TRBV7-8 to TRBJ2-7, with TRBD2 matching over 8 bases. J gave up 3 bases and V 4 bases, and 5 bases lay outside the gene matches. This CDR3 has 14 residues. CDR1 is SGHVS and CDR2 is FQNEAQ in the germline V gene. The whole variable domain, filled in from reference TRBV7-8 and TRBJ2-7, reads GAGVSQSPRYKVAKRGQDVALRCDPISGHVSLFWYQQALGQGPEFLTYFQNEAQLDKSGLPSDRFFAERPEGSVSTLKIQRTQQEDSAVYLCASSSSSGSYEQYFGPGTRLTVT.

The rearrangement joins TRBV6-5 to TRBJ2-7, with TRBD2 identical over 10 bases. The CDR3 loop spans 13 amino acids. Germline V lookup: CDR1 MNHEY, CDR2 SVGAGI. V shed 5 bases, J shed 2 bases, and the junction held 0 bases outside the gene matches. The CDR3 region is CASSLAGAYEQYF. As DNA, the CDR3 is TGTGCCAGCAGTCTAGCGGGAGCCTACGAGCAGTACTTC.

This chain connects TRBV2 to TRBJ2-5; D ambiguous. Trimming took off 0 bases at V and 0 bases at J, with 5 bases between the two ends. This CDR3 has 14 amino acids. From germline, CDR1 is SNHLY and CDR2 FYNNEI. CDR3: CASSEAPNQETQYF. The CDR3 DNA sequence: TGTGCCAGCAGTGAAGCGCCTAACCAAGAGACCCAGTACTTC.

The chain uses TRBV29-1 and TRBJ2-1; perhaps D is TRBD1 or TRBD2 (5 bases each). CDR3 size: 13 residues. Between the trimmed V and J ends, which lost 6 bases and 3 bases, there was a span of 12 bases. CDR1 is SQVTM, CDR2 ANQGSEA, per germline. CDR3 nucleotide sequence: TGCAGCGTAGAGGGACCCATCTACAATGAGCAGTTCTTC. It codes for CSVEGPIYNEQFF.